Listed below are T cell receptor beta chains from one sample, sequenced in a study of cytomegalovirus exposure and HLA in healthy donors. Assay: immunoSEQ multiplex PCR; the TCRdb copy retains only in-frame clones and omits some. Among roughly 190,000 clones listed, approximately 86% were seen once. Sequenced: PBMCs. These receptors all come from a woman under 30 in good health and CMV-seronegative. CDR3s include the opening cysteine and the closing phenylalanine or tryptophan. Each record gives: D gene, CDR3 length, V gene, clone size, J gene, CDR3 protein, CDR3 DNA. The D gene is left open where the match is weak. Clone size is shown for a subset of rows, as once, few, many or a class of expanded clone.

d_call: .; cdr3_length: 16; v_call: TRBV12-2; clone_size: .; j_call: TRBJ2-2; cdr3_aa: CASRCRLAGGVGELFF; cdr3_nt: TGTGCAAGTCGCTGTAGACTAGCGGGAGGTGTCGGGGAGCTGTTTTTT
d_call: .; cdr3_length: 14; v_call: TRBV6-1; clone_size: .; j_call: TRBJ1-5; cdr3_aa: CASSEAGGDQPQHF; cdr3_nt: TGTGCCAGCAGTGAAGCAGGGGGGGATCAGCCCCAGCATTTT
d_call: .; cdr3_length: 15; v_call: TRBV19; clone_size: .; j_call: TRBJ2-2; cdr3_aa: CASRPQGMGTGELFF; cdr3_nt: TGTGCCAGTAGGCCCCAGGGAATGGGCACCGGGGAGCTGTTTTTT
d_call: .; cdr3_length: 14; v_call: TRBV5-1; clone_size: .; j_call: TRBJ2-2; cdr3_aa: CASRQFTNTGELFF; cdr3_nt: TGCGCCAGCAGGCAGTTTACGAACACCGGGGAGCTGTTTTTT
d_call: .; cdr3_length: 14; v_call: TRBV7-7; clone_size: few; j_call: TRBJ2-3; cdr3_aa: CASSLNFHADTQYF; cdr3_nt: TGTGCTAGCAGCTTAAACTTCCACGCAGATACGCAGTATTTT
d_call: .; cdr3_length: 16; v_call: TRBV19; clone_size: .; j_call: TRBJ2-3; cdr3_aa: CASSERWQPSTDTQYF; cdr3_nt: TGTGCCAGTAGTGAGCGCTGGCAGCCTAGCACAGATACGCAGTATTTT
d_call: .; cdr3_length: 18; v_call: TRBV7-9; clone_size: .; j_call: TRBJ2-7; cdr3_aa: CASSAHRDGPKKLYEQYF; cdr3_nt: TGTGCCAGCAGCGCCCACAGGGATGGTCCGAAAAAACTTTACGAGCAGTACTTC
d_call: .; cdr3_length: 13; v_call: TRBV7-2; clone_size: once; j_call: TRBJ1-1; cdr3_aa: CASSLAEGTEAFF; cdr3_nt: TGTGCCAGCAGCTTGGCAGAGGGCACTGAAGCTTTCTTT
d_call: .; cdr3_length: 17; v_call: TRBV4-3; clone_size: .; j_call: TRBJ2-5; cdr3_aa: CASSQAAGSNLQETQYF; cdr3_nt: TGCGCCAGCAGCCAAGCTGCGGGGAGCAACCTACAAGAGACCCAGTACTTC
d_call: TRBD2; cdr3_length: 19; v_call: TRBV7-9; clone_size: .; j_call: TRBJ2-1; cdr3_aa: CASAAGSTGGRRRINEQFF; cdr3_nt: TGTGCCAGCGCAGCTGGCAGTACGGGAGGACGGCGACGAATCAATGAGCAGTTCTTC
d_call: TRBD2; cdr3_length: 16; v_call: TRBV14; clone_size: .; j_call: TRBJ2-1; cdr3_aa: CASSQDEGGSYNEQFF; cdr3_nt: TGTGCCAGCAGCCAAGATGAGGGCGGGAGCTACAATGAGCAGTTCTTC
d_call: .; cdr3_length: 11; v_call: TRBV7-9; clone_size: .; j_call: TRBJ2-5; cdr3_aa: CASNGEETQYF; cdr3_nt: TGTGCCAGCAACGGAGAGGAGACCCAGTACTTC
d_call: TRBD1; cdr3_length: 13; v_call: TRBV10-3; clone_size: .; j_call: TRBJ1-1; cdr3_aa: CAISGQGNTEAFF; cdr3_nt: TGTGCCATCAGTGGACAGGGTAACACTGAAGCTTTCTTT
d_call: .; cdr3_length: 15; v_call: TRBV29-1; clone_size: .; j_call: TRBJ2-3; cdr3_aa: CSVEVGAGATDTQYF; cdr3_nt: TGCAGCGTTGAAGTTGGAGCTGGGGCAACAGATACGCAGTATTTT
d_call: .; cdr3_length: 16; v_call: TRBV28; clone_size: .; j_call: TRBJ1-2; cdr3_aa: CASSSAPLLTGYGYTF; cdr3_nt: TGTGCCAGCAGTTCCGCCCCCCTACTAACAGGCTATGGCTACACCTTC
d_call: .; cdr3_length: 14; v_call: TRBV6-5; clone_size: once; j_call: TRBJ2-4; cdr3_aa: CASSQALRGNIQYF; cdr3_nt: TGTGCCAGCAGTCAAGCATTGAGGGGGAACATTCAGTACTTC
d_call: .; cdr3_length: 13; v_call: TRBV6-5; clone_size: .; j_call: TRBJ2-7; cdr3_aa: CASSYSADYEQYF; cdr3_nt: TGTGCCAGCAGTTACTCGGCCGACTACGAGCAGTACTTC